This T cell receptor (beta chain) was sequenced during a study of cytomegalovirus exposure and HLA in healthy donors. In the PCR, 60 Vbeta and 13 Jbeta primers were used. Sequencing used immunoSEQ multiplex PCR; TCRdb keeps in-frame clones, though not all of them. The sample has roughly 120,000 clones; about four fifths are singletons. Donors showed nominal health when sampled, although they likely had unrecorded immune exposures. This CDR3 contains 16 residues. In germline, CDR1 is SGHDN, CDR2 FVKESK. The V gene lost 0 bases and the J gene lost 6 bases, with 14 bases spanning the gap. Concerning this clone itself: As yet, its antigen is unknown.

Study outcomes and limitations: By HLA locus, TCR association rates varied in a later analysis, with DRB1 showing the most and HLA-C the fewest. Among the most significant clusters, several appeared linked to common viral pathogens in a later analysis.

The sequence derives from a woman between 18 and 30 years old in good health and CMV-seronegative. Material: PBMCs. The chain recombines TRBV14 with TRBJ2-2, with D hard to call. CDR3 sequence: CASSQELWLLPGELFF. CDR3 DNA: TGTGCCAGCAGCCAAGAGTTGTGGCTGCTCCCCGGGGAGCTGTTTTTT.